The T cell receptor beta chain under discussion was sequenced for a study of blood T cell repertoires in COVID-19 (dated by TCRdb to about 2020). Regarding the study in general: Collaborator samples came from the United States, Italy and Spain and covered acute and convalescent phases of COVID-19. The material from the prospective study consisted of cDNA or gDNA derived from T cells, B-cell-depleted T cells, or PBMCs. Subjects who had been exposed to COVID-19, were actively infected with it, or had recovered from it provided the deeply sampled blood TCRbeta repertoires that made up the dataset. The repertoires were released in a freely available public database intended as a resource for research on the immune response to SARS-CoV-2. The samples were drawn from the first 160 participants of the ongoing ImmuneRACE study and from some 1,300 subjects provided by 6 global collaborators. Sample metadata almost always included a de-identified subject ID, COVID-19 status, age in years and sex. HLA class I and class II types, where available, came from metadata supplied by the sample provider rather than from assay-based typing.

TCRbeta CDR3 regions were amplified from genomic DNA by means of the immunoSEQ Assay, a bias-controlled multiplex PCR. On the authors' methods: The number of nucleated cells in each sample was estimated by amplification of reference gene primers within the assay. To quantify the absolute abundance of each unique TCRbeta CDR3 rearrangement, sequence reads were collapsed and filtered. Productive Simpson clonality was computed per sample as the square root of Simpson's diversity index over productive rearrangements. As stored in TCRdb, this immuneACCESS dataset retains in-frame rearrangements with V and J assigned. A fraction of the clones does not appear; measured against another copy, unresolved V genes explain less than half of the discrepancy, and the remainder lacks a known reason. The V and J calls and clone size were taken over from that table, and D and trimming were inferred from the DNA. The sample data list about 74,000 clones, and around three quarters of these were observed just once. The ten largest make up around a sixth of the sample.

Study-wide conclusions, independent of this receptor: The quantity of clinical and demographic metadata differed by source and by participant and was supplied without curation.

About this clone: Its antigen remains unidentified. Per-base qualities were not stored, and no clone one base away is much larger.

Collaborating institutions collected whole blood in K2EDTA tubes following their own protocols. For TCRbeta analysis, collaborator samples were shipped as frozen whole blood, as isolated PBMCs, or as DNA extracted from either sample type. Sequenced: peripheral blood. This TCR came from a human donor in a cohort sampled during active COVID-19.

The bases are TGTGCCAGCATGGGACAGGCCAATCAGCCCCAGCATTTT. Its amino acids are CASMGQANQPQHF. This receptor chain uses TRBV6-5 and TRBJ1-5, with 8 central nucleotides matching TRBD1. The CDR3, cysteine through phenylalanine, is 13 amino acids long. The only DNA kept is the CDR3, 39 bases in frame from the first base. CDR1 and CDR2, per the germline V gene, are MNHEY and SVGAGI. At the junction V is shortened by 7 bases and J by 3 bases; bases outside the gene matches: 2.